A single sample is the source of the 19 T cell receptor beta chains below, sequenced in a study of shared clonotypes between healthy human individuals (dated by TCRdb to 2018 to 2020). Receptor libraries were prepared by the immunoSEQ multiplex PCR assay. Sourced from immuneACCESS, this table was stored by TCRdb with only in-frame sequences that have V and J called. A share of the clones is absent; for the studies checked, an unresolved V gene accounts for under half, and the remainder has no known explanation. Present in this sample are a few million clones, 80% to 95% of which were seen just once. The ten largest clones take up roughly 0.36% of the sample. The sample was naive CD4+ T cells from PBMCs. Interpreted using the paper, the cell subset or site label stands for: CD45RA+ positively selected. These receptor sequences come from a man younger than 35 in good health. Some clones in this sample may be carry-over from other donors' samples.

This clone was counted once. This chain uses TRBV28 with TRBJ1-4; D is perhaps TRBD1 (6 bases). Germline V lookup: CDR1 MDHEN, CDR2 SYDVKM. The germline V and J ends were trimmed by 8 bases and 8 bases, with 18 bases remaining between them. This CDR3 is built from 14 residues. In DNA, the CDR3 is TGTGCCAGCGGCATTGGGGGGGCAAGGGAAAAACTGTTTTTT. This encodes CASGIGGAREKLFF.

The chain employs TRBV28 and TRBJ1-5; D is ambiguous. The ends were cut back, 5 bases at V and 0 bases at J, with 11 bases in the middle. Germline V gene sequence: CDR1 MDHEN, CDR2 SYDVKM. The CDR3 has 15 residues. CDR3 coding DNA: TGTGCCAGCAGTGGGCAACGCATTAGCAATCAGCCCCAGCATTTT. Its protein product is CASSGQRISNQPQHF. Supplemented by reference TRBV28 and TRBJ1-5, the full variable domain reads DVKVTQSSRYLVKRTGEKVFLECVQDMDHENMFWYRQDPGLGLRLIYFSYDVKMKEKGDIPEGYSVSREKKERFSLILESASTNQTSMYLCASSGQRISNQPQHFGDGTRLSIL.

This chain joins TRBV20-1 and TRBJ2-1; unclear D gene. Germline-derived CDR1 and CDR2 are DFQATT and SNEGSKA (reference sequence). V was trimmed by 4 bases and J by 12 bases, leaving 10 bases between them. This CDR3 region has 10 residues. CDR3 nucleotide sequence: TGCAGTGCTACGAAGGTTGGGCAGTTCTTC. It yields the protein CSATKVGQFF.

This chain links TRBV10-3 with TRBJ1-2; 9 bases line up with TRBD1. This CDR3 has 16 amino acids. After removal of 4 bases from V and 1 base from J, the junction contained 7 bases not matched to a gene. The germline CDR1 and CDR2 sequences are ENHRY and SYGVKD. This CDR3 reads CAISAQTGGGNYGYTF. Written as DNA, the CDR3 is TGTGCCATCAGTGCCCAAACAGGGGGCGGTAACTATGGCTACACCTTC.

The chain uses TRBV28 and TRBJ1-2; maybe TRBD1 (5 bases). From germline, CDR1 is MDHEN and CDR2 SYDVKM. Deletions cut 7 bases from V and 6 bases from J, with 12 bases between. CDR3 length equals 12 residues. This CDR3 is CASTTRVNGYTF. In nucleotides, the CDR3 is TGTGCCAGCACTACCAGGGTGAATGGCTACACCTTC.

This clone was recorded once. The chain has TRBV13 and TRBJ1-2, with 7 bases identical to TRBD1. The CDR3 contains 16 residues. The V and J ends lost 7 bases and 6 bases, in that order; junction bases with no gene match: 17. CDR1 and CDR2 (germline): PRHDT, FYEKMQ (reference sequence). The CDR3 sequence is CASNRGRDSQRDGYTF. The CDR3 DNA is TGTGCCAGCAACCGAGGGCGGGACAGCCAACGGGATGGCTACACCTTC.

The V gene is TRBV28, the J gene TRBJ2-7, with TRBD2 identical over 7 bases. CDR1 is MDHEN and CDR2 is SYDVKM in the germline V gene. The CDR3 runs 15 residues. The ends lost 1 base at V and 4 bases at J; junction bases unmatched: 7. Here the CDR3 DNA reads TGTGCCAGCAGTTTATCAGGCGGGAGTAAGTACGAGCAGTACTTC. Protein: CASSLSGGSKYEQYF. Supplemented by reference TRBV28 and TRBJ2-7, the full variable domain reads DVKVTQSSRYLVKRTGEKVFLECVQDMDHENMFWYRQDPGLGLRLIYFSYDVKMKEKGDIPEGYSVSREKKERFSLILESASTNQTSMYLCASSLSGGSKYEQYFGPGTRLTVT.

This sequence joins TRBV30 and TRBJ1-2; 7 bases are a match to TRBD1. The CDR3 consists of 16 residues. The J segment lost 2 bases and the V segment lost 4 bases, leaving 13 bases of the junction unmatched. Germline loops: CDR1 GTSNPN, CDR2 SVGIG (reference sequence). The CDR3 sequence: CAWTTKHEGANYGYTF. CDR3 DNA sequence: TGTGCCTGGACTACCAAGCACGAGGGGGCGAACTATGGCTACACCTTC.

The chain carries TRBV7-3 and TRBJ2-5; D is unclear. The germline CDR1 and CDR2 sequences are SGHTA and FQGTGA. The V and J ends lost 5 bases and 5 bases respectively, with 12 bases between them. This CDR3 region has 13 residues. Written as DNA, the CDR3 is TGTGCCAGCAGCCGCACGTGGTCGGAGACCCAGTACTTC. As protein: CASSRTWSETQYF.

CDR3 sequence reads: CASSPGGGRSSYEQYF. The CDR3 nucleotides are TGTGCCAGTAGTCCCGGAGGGGGCCGAAGCTCCTACGAGCAGTACTTC. The rearrangement uses TRBV19 and TRBJ2-7, with D perhaps TRBD1 (7 bases). V lost 5 bases to trimming and J lost 0 bases, with 17 bases between them. This CDR3 region has 16 residues. CDR1 and CDR2 from the germline V gene are LNHDA and SQIVND (reference sequence).

Note on this clone: Distinct nucleotide sequences in the sample also encode this CDR3. The chain carries TRBV5-1 and TRBJ2-7, with 8 bases that match TRBD1. V was clipped by 0 bases and J by 2 bases; unmatched bases: 4. Per germline, CDR1 SGHRS and CDR2 YFSETQ. This CDR3 is built from 15 residues. Written as DNA, the CDR3 is TGCGCCAGCAGCTTGGGGGGGACAGGAGCCTACGAGCAGTACTTC. Translation gives CASSLGGTGAYEQYF.

The chain recombines TRBV4-1 with TRBJ2-1; TRBD2 aligns across 11 bases. The CDR3 runs 17 residues. Germline values: CDR1 MGHRA, CDR2 YSYEKL. Germline trimming cut 4 bases from V and 4 bases from J; bases unmatched to any gene: 9. The CDR3 region has the DNA TGCGCCAGCAGCCTTCTGGGGCTAGCGGGGGGATACAATGAGCAGTTCTTC. It codes for CASSLLGLAGGYNEQFF.

The chain links TRBV6-6 to TRBJ1-5; no reliable D call. The germline CDR1 and CDR2 sequences are MNHNY and SVGAGI (reference sequence). V shed 6 bases and J shed 2 bases, with 17 bases lying between them. The CDR3 sequence is 16 residues long. The CDR3 here is CASSFGSNWGNQPQHF. As DNA, the CDR3 is TGTGCCAGCAGCTTCGGATCAAATTGGGGCAATCAGCCCCAGCATTTT.

This clone was counted a single time. J is TRBJ2-7 and V is TRBV5-1; the D gene is possibly TRBD1 (6 bases). Trimming pared 4 bases from V and 9 bases from J, leaving 17 bases between. CDR3 size: 13 residues. Germline CDR1 is SGHRS and CDR2 is YFSETQ. The CDR3 sequence: CASSLMGAEAQYF. CDR3 bases: TGCGCCAGCAGCCTAATGGGGGCTGAGGCGCAGTACTTC.

The chain is built from TRBV9 and TRBJ2-1; 7 bases agree with TRBD2. Germline lookup yields CDR1 SGDLS and CDR2 YYNGEE. The CDR3 is made up of 15 amino acids. J was trimmed by 0 bases and V by 4 bases; bases with no gene match: 4. CDR3 protein: CASSPQRGSYNEQFF. The CDR3 DNA is TGTGCCAGCAGCCCTCAGCGGGGCTCCTACAATGAGCAGTTCTTC. The full variable domain, completed using reference TRBV9 and TRBJ2-1, is DSGVTQTPKHLITATGQRVTLRCSPRSGDLSVYWYQQSLDQGLQFLIQYYNGEERAKGNILERFSAQQFPDLHSELNLSSLELGDSALYFCASSPQRGSYNEQFFGPGTRLTVL.

The chain combines TRBV7-9 with TRBJ1-5; D ambiguous. V lost 3 bases to trimming and J lost 4 bases, with 10 bases between them. The germline V gene has CDR1 SEHNR and CDR2 FQNEAQ (reference sequence). The CDR3 spans 14 residues. CDR3 in DNA: TGTGCCAGCAGCTTGGACGGCTGGAATCAGCCCCAGCATTTT. This codes for CASSLDGWNQPQHF. Using reference TRBV7-9 and TRBJ1-5 for the parts outside the CDR3, the full variable domain is DTGVSQNPRHKITKRGQNVTFRCDPISEHNRLYWYRQTLGQGPEFLTYFQNEAQLEKSRLLSDRFSAERPKGSFSTLEIQRTEQGDSAMYLCASSLDGWNQPQHFGDGTRLSIL.

The chain carries TRBV9 and TRBJ2-3, with 7 bases identical to TRBD1. The CDR3 has 15 residues. After removal of 6 bases from V and 1 base from J, the junction contained 8 bases not matched to a gene. In germline, CDR1 is SGDLS, CDR2 YYNGEE. The chain's CDR3 is CASTFLGQGTDTQYF. The CDR3 nucleotides read TGTGCCAGCACCTTCCTCGGACAGGGCACAGATACGCAGTATTTT.

This chain uses TRBV6-5 with TRBJ2-7; 7 nucleotides line up with TRBD1. V shed 2 bases, J shed 1 base, and the junction held 5 bases outside the gene matches. From germline, CDR1 is MNHEY and CDR2 SVGAGI. The CDR3 loop spans 15 amino acids. CDR3 DNA sequence: TGTGCCAGCAGTTACGGGGGCAGGGGGTCCTACGAGCAGTACTTC. Protein: CASSYGGRGSYEQYF.

This chain links TRBV28 with TRBJ2-5, with TRBD1 identical over 9 bases. This CDR3 contains 15 residues. V lost 5 bases to trimming and J lost 0 bases; unmatched junction nucleotides: 4. The V gene's germline CDR1 is MDHEN and CDR2 SYDVKM. Written as DNA, the CDR3 is TGTGCCAGCAGTAACCGGGACAGGGACCAAGAGACCCAGTACTTC. It encodes CASSNRDRDQETQYF.